The TCR beta chain under discussion was sequenced for a study of blood T cell repertoires in COVID-19. As for the study in general: The United States, Italy and Spain provided the acute and convalescent COVID-19 samples. From T cells, B-cell-depleted T cells, or PBMCs came the material, which was cDNA or gDNA.

Germline V lookup: CDR1 SNHLY, CDR2 FYNNEI. V gave up 1 base and J gave up 7 bases, with 4 bases separating them. The CDR3 sequence is 12 residues long. Libraries were prepared by immunoSEQ multiplex PCR; TCRdb keeps only in-frame clonotypes and omits some of them. The data show around 150,000 clones, around 82% seen once. The sample taken for sequencing was peripheral blood. The receptor's source is a man in his sixties with active or convalescent COVID-19. The gene calls are TRBV2 and TRBJ1-4; no reliable D call. CDR3 sequence: CASSEGVEKLFF. CDR3 in DNA: TGTGCCAGCAGTGAAGGAGTTGAAAAACTGTTTTTT.